This TCR beta chain was obtained from a study of glioma-infiltrating T cells after dendritic cell vaccination. As for the study in general: Between the early 2000s and the early 2010s, patients got autologous tumor lysate-pulsed dendritic cell vaccines. The vaccine used monocyte-derived dendritic cells pulsed overnight with autologous tumor lysate. Study findings and constraints: The cohort had few patients with full blood and tumor sets.

Profiling relied on immunoSEQ multiplex PCR, and the TCRdb table lists in-frame clones only, not all of them. Of 90,000 to 140,000 clones in the sample, 90% are singletons; the top ten hold roughly 3%. This clone appeared once. Antigen unknown. At one end the junction does not follow the germline gene, possibly because of a read error. The sample's time point: after dendritic cell vaccination, including at tumor progression/relapse. The TCR comes from a human donor with glioblastoma. The specimen comprised blood, sampled after dendritic cell vaccination.

Written as DNA, the CDR3 is TGTGCCAGCAGGGAAGCTCCGGGACGGCCGGGGGAGGGGACCCAGCATTTT. It codes for CASREAPGRPGEGTQHF. J is TRBJ1-5 and V is TRBV2, with TRBD1 as a possible D gene (5 bases). Per germline, CDR1 SNHLY and CDR2 FYNNEI. The CDR3 totals 17 residues. The full variable domain, completed using reference TRBV2 and TRBJ1-5, is EPEVTQTPSHQVTQMGQEVILRCVPISNHLYFYWYRQILGQKVEFLVSFYNNEISEKSEIFDDQFSVERPDGSNFTLKIRSTKLEDSAMYFCASREAPGRPGEGTQHFGDGTRLSIL.